These 30 T cell receptor beta chains originate from one sample sequenced in a study of blood T cell repertoires in COVID-19. Here immunoSEQ multiplex PCR was the method, and the copy in TCRdb shows in-frame clones only, minus some. The sample contains about 78,000 clones, 86% of which appear only once. Sequencing was performed on peripheral blood. These receptors were obtained from a man between 45 and 60 years old with active or convalescent COVID-19.

The rearrangement joins TRBV3-1 (or the pseudogene TRBV3-2) to TRBJ1-6, with TRBD1 identical over 8 bases. The CDR3 totals 16 residues. With V trimmed by 1 base and J by 10 bases, 9 bases remained unmatched. Germline V gene sequence: CDR1 LGHDT, CDR2 YNNKEL (reference sequence). DNA of the CDR3: TGTGCCAGCAGCCAAGCTACAGCAGGGGGCGGATCACCCCTCCACTTT. Translating gives CASSQATAGGGSPLHF.

The chain joins TRBV19 to TRBJ1-2; weak D call: TRBD1 (6 bases). This CDR3 spans 14 amino acids. Germline loops: CDR1 LNHDA, CDR2 SQIVND (reference sequence). V gave up 6 bases and J gave up 3 bases, with 14 bases separating them. The CDR3 DNA reads as TGTGCCAGTAGGGACTTACAGGGCGACTATGGCTACACCTTC. The encoded protein is CASRDLQGDYGYTF.

The V call is TRBV7-2, the J call TRBJ2-7, with D perhaps TRBD1 (5 bases). CDR1 and CDR2 (germline): SGHTA, FQGNSA. V was cut by 1 base and J by 4 bases, with 17 bases left in between. CDR3 length: 16 residues. CDR3 coding DNA: TGTGCCAGCAGCTTAGGTCCAGGGTCCGCCTCTTACGAGCAGTACTTC. Its protein is CASSLGPGSASYEQYF.

V gene TRBV7-9 combines with J gene TRBJ1-4; possible D gene TRBD1, 6 bases. From germline, CDR1 is SEHNR and CDR2 FQNEAQ (reference sequence). The CDR3 loop spans 14 amino acids. Trimming removed 5 bases at V and 8 bases at J, with 15 bases between. CDR3 nucleotide sequence: TGTGCCAGCAGCCCCACAGGGTCGAGGGAAAAACTGTTTTTT. Protein product: CASSPTGSREKLFF.

The chain links TRBV4-3 to TRBJ1-2; the D gene is possibly TRBD1 (5 bases). Per the germline V gene, CDR1 is LGHNA and CDR2 is YSLEER. Trimming took 0 bases from V and 4 from J, leaving 12 bases between them. This CDR3 comprises 15 residues. The CDR3 sequence is CASSQEKTAAYGYTF. DNA for the CDR3: TGCGCCAGCAGCCAAGAAAAGACAGCCGCCTATGGCTACACCTTC.

The chain has TRBV3-1 (or the pseudogene TRBV3-2) and TRBJ1-1; D possibly corresponds to TRBD1 (6 bases). Deletions cut 3 bases from V and 8 bases from J, with 16 bases between. Germline-derived CDR1 and CDR2 are LGHDT and YNNKEL (reference sequence). The CDR3 length is 14 residues. CDR3 sequence reads: CASSQDRTKWEAFF. For the CDR3, the DNA is TGTGCCAGCAGCCAGGACAGAACTAAGTGGGAAGCTTTCTTT.

The chain recombines TRBV29-1 with TRBJ1-2, with 8 bases matching TRBD1. V trimming: 6 bases; J trimming: 1 base; junction bases outside the gene matches: 4. CDR1 SQVTM and CDR2 ANQGSEA come from the germline V gene. CDR3 size: 13 residues. The CDR3 loop reads CSVGQEYNYGYTF. As DNA, the CDR3 is TGCAGCGTGGGACAGGAATATAACTATGGCTACACCTTC.

V gene TRBV3-1 (or the pseudogene TRBV3-2) combines with J gene TRBJ1-5; TRBD1 might be the D (6 bases). The germline V gene encodes CDR1 LGHDT and CDR2 YNNKEL (reference sequence). This CDR3 is built from 14 residues. The ends were cut back, 1 base at V and 3 bases at J, with 7 bases in the middle. For the CDR3, the DNA is TGTGCCAGCAGCCAAGGGACAGACAATCAGCCCCAGCATTTT. As protein: CASSQGTDNQPQHF.

This clone was found once. V and J are TRBV6-5 and TRBJ2-3; 8 bases align to TRBD2. The CDR3 length is 14 residues. Germline values: CDR1 MNHEY, CDR2 SVGAGI. J lost 5 bases, V lost 5 bases, and 6 bases had no gene match. CDR3 protein: CASSPGGPEDTQYF. CDR3 nucleotides: TGTGCCAGCAGTCCGGGGGGGCCGGAAGATACGCAGTATTTT.

V usage is TRBV5-1 and J usage is TRBJ2-5, with TRBD2 identical over 7 bases. The CDR3 covers 14 residues. With 0 bases clipped from V and 4 bases from J, the junction kept 3 bases outside the gene matches. Germline loops: CDR1 SGHRS, CDR2 YFSETQ. For the CDR3, the DNA is TGCGCCAGCAGCTTGGCCTCGGGGGGAGAGACCCAGTACTTC. The encoded protein is CASSLASGGETQYF.

This chain links TRBV19 with TRBJ1-1; D is unclear. V was pared by 9 bases and J by 3 bases, with 5 bases between. CDR3 length equals 10 residues. Germline lookup yields CDR1 LNHDA and CDR2 SQIVND (reference sequence). The CDR3 sequence is CASVDTEAFF. Written as DNA, the CDR3 is TGTGCCAGCGTTGACACTGAAGCTTTCTTT. The entire variable domain, with the rest obtained from reference TRBV19 and TRBJ1-1, is as follows: DGGITQSPKYLFRKEGQNVTLSCEQNLNHDAMYWYRQDPGQGLRLIYYSQIVNDFQKGDIAEGYSVSREKKESFPLTVTSAQKNPTAFYLCASVDTEAFFGQGTRLTVV.

This chain's CDR3 is CASRPLDRSNQPQHF. As DNA, the CDR3 is TGTGCCAGCAGACCCCTTGACAGATCCAATCAGCCCCAGCATTTT. The chain carries TRBV28 and TRBJ1-5, with TRBD1 as a possible D gene (5 bases). Germline V gene data show CDR1 as MDHEN and CDR2 as SYDVKM. This CDR3 spans 15 amino acids. Trimming took 6 bases from V and 3 from J, leaving 15 bases between them.

The chain joins TRBV10-3 to TRBJ1-1; 8 bases match TRBD1. Looked up from germline, CDR1 is ENHRY and CDR2 is SYGVKD. CDR3 length: 13 amino acids. The V segment lost 9 bases and the J segment 4 bases; nucleotides outside the gene matches: 7. The CDR3 region has the DNA TGTGCCATGTCCAGGGGGCCGGGCACTGAAGCTTTCTTT. As protein: CAMSRGPGTEAFF.

The V gene is TRBV7-2, the J gene TRBJ2-2, with TRBD1 matching 7 bases. The CDR3 is 16 residues long. J was trimmed by 2 bases and V by 4 bases; bases with no gene match: 7. CDR1 SGHTA and CDR2 FQGNSA come from the germline V gene. This chain's CDR3 is CASSYQGVINTGELFF. The DNA for the CDR3 is TGTGCCAGCAGCTATCAGGGGGTAATTAACACCGGGGAGCTGTTTTTT.

This clone came up a few times. This sequence joins TRBV10-3 and TRBJ1-3, with 7 bases identical to TRBD1. Germline V gives CDR1 ENHRY, CDR2 SYGVKD. Trimming cost V 6 bases and J 3 bases; bases outside gene matches: 5. CDR3 size: 14 residues. The DNA of the CDR3 is TGTGCCATCAGCCTCGACAGGGATGGAAACACCATATATTTT. This translates into CAISLDRDGNTIYF.

The chain couples TRBV28 to TRBJ1-5, with D possibly matching TRBD1 (5 bases). CDR3 size: 13 residues. V lost 4 bases to trimming and J lost 6 bases, with 10 bases between them. Germline CDR1 reads MDHEN; CDR2 reads SYDVKM. CDR3 residues: CASSWGVGQPQHF. CDR3 in DNA: TGTGCCAGCAGTTGGGGGGTCGGTCAGCCCCAGCATTTT.

This chain connects TRBV25-1 to TRBJ1-3, with D uncertain. This CDR3 region has 12 residues. The germline V gene has CDR1 MGHDK and CDR2 SYGVNS. Trimming stripped 7 bases from V and 1 base from J, with 5 bases between. The CDR3 DNA follows: TGTGCCAGCACCCAGTCTGGAAACACCATATATTTT. This sequence encodes CASTQSGNTIYF.

The rearrangement uses TRBV18 and TRBJ1-6, with D unclear. Trimming left V 3 bases short and J 6 bases short, with 9 bases between. The CDR3 totals 14 residues. Germline V gives CDR1 KGHSH, CDR2 LQKENI. CDR3: CASSPVQPNSPLHF. In DNA form, the CDR3 reads TGTGCCAGCTCACCGGTACAGCCTAATTCACCCCTCCACTTT.

The CDR3 DNA is TGTGCCTGGAGTGTCGGGAGCAATCAGCCCCAGCATTTT. Its protein product is CAWSVGSNQPQHF. The chain links TRBV30 to TRBJ1-5; no firm D call. The germline V gene has CDR1 GTSNPN and CDR2 SVGIG (reference sequence). The germline V and J ends were trimmed by 0 bases and 1 base, with 4 bases remaining between them. The CDR3 contains 13 residues. The full variable domain, in which reference TRBV30 and TRBJ1-5 provide the parts outside the CDR3, is SQTIHQWPATLVQPVGSPLSLECTVEGTSNPNLYWYRQAAGRGLQLLFYSVGIGQISSEVPQNLSASRPQDRQFILSSKKLLLSDSGFYLCAWSVGSNQPQHFGDGTRLSIL.

The chain is built from TRBV2 and TRBJ2-3, with 8 positions matching TRBD1. CDR1 is SNHLY, CDR2 FYNNEI, per germline. This CDR3 spans 13 amino acids. Trimming at V came to 8 bases and at J to 1 base, leaving 2 bases not matched to a gene. The chain's CDR3 is CASQGAGTDTQYF. CDR3 sequence (DNA): TGTGCCAGCCAGGGGGCTGGCACAGATACGCAGTATTTT.

The chain couples TRBV19 to TRBJ1-4; D unresolved. Germline V CDR1 and CDR2: LNHDA, SQIVND (reference sequence). V was clipped by 4 bases and J by 2 bases, with 5 bases between them. The CDR3 totals 13 residues. CDR3 coding DNA: TGTGCCAGTAGTACACAGACTAATGAAAAACTGTTTTTT. It encodes CASSTQTNEKLFF.

The chain combines TRBV12-5 with TRBJ1-1; D call uncertain. Germline V gene data show CDR1 as LGHNT and CDR2 as FRNRAP. The CDR3 covers 13 residues. V was trimmed by 4 bases and J by 0 bases, leaving 6 bases between them. The CDR3 is CASGYGMNTEAFF. As DNA, the CDR3 is TGTGCTAGTGGTTACGGTATGAACACTGAAGCTTTCTTT.

The chain is built from TRBV10-3 and TRBJ1-5, with 11 bases that match TRBD1. Trimming took 8 bases from V and 7 from J; bases not matched to a gene: 1. CDR3 size: 12 residues. Germline V gene lookup returns CDR1 ENHRY and CDR2 SYGVKD. DNA for the CDR3: TGTGCCATCCGGGACAGGGGGCAGCCCCAGCATTTT. Residues: CAIRDRGQPQHF.

V is TRBV28 and J is TRBJ2-3; 13 nucleotides match TRBD2. The germline V gene has CDR1 MDHEN and CDR2 SYDVKM. The CDR3 is 15 residues long. The V segment lost 7 bases and the J segment 7 bases; nucleotides outside the gene matches: 8. The CDR3 loop is CASTTLAGGPNTQYF. The CDR3 DNA sequence: TGTGCCAGCACCACACTAGCGGGGGGGCCAAATACGCAGTATTTT.

The chain recombines TRBV27 with TRBJ2-1; TRBD2 aligns across 10 bases. This CDR3 region has 15 residues. The germline V gene encodes CDR1 MNHEY and CDR2 SMNVEV (reference sequence). Trimming took 4 bases from V and 5 from J; bases not matched to a gene: 5. CDR3 in amino acids: CASSSSGGRNNEQFF. The CDR3 bases are TGTGCCAGCAGTTCTAGCGGGGGCCGTAACAATGAGCAGTTCTTC.

This clone was seen only once. The V gene is TRBV28, the J gene TRBJ2-7; TRBD1 matches at 11 bases. J gave up 5 bases and V 5 bases, and 8 bases lay outside the gene matches. Germline lookup yields CDR1 MDHEN and CDR2 SYDVKM. CDR3 size: 15 residues. CDR3 in amino acids: CASSPGQGAPHEQYV. The CDR3 nucleotides read TGTGCCAGCAGTCCCGGACAGGGGGCGCCCCACGAGCAGTACGTC.

Written as DNA, the CDR3 is TGTGCCAGCAGCCCCTTCCCAGGGCCGAATCAGCCCCAGCATTTT. Its translation is CASSPFPGPNQPQHF. The rearrangement links TRBV9 to TRBJ1-5, with a weak D call TRBD1 (5 bases). Between the trimmed V and J ends, which lost 4 bases and 4 bases, there was a span of 15 bases. The length of the CDR3 is 15 residues. CDR1 SGDLS and CDR2 YYNGEE come from the germline V gene.

To note about this clone: Other DNA sequences in the same sample also yield this CDR3. The rearrangement joins TRBV13 to TRBJ1-2; D not resolved. V lost 4 bases and J 4 bases, leaving 7 bases between the germline ends. Germline V gene data show CDR1 as PRHDT and CDR2 as FYEKMQ (reference sequence). This CDR3 is 12 amino acids long. The CDR3 DNA reads as TGTGCCAGCAGCTCCCGTTCCTATGGCTACACCTTC. Translating it yields CASSSRSYGYTF.

This chain joins TRBV9 and TRBJ2-1, with 9 bases that match TRBD1. Germline-derived CDR1 and CDR2 are SGDLS and YYNGEE. This CDR3 is 15 amino acids long. V was clipped by 4 bases and J by 7 bases; unmatched bases: 9. The CDR3 region is CASSLTGGAWNEQFF. CDR3 nucleotides: TGTGCCAGCAGCCTAACAGGGGGCGCTTGGAATGAGCAGTTCTTC.

This chain connects TRBV9 to TRBJ2-6; TRBD2 matches 9 bases. The CDR3 is 17 amino acids. Germline CDR1 is SGDLS and CDR2 is YYNGEE. With V trimmed by 3 bases and J by 0 bases, 4 bases remained unmatched. The CDR3 spells CASSASAGGSGANVLTF. DNA of the CDR3: TGTGCCAGCAGCGCCTCAGCGGGGGGCTCTGGGGCCAACGTCCTGACTTTC.